This T cell receptor (beta chain) was identified during a study of control samples from healthy donors and cancer patients. Sequenced by immunoSEQ multiplex PCR; TCRdb stores in-frame clones only, minus some. The table records 50,000 to 70,000 clones, 88% of them present only once. Germline values: CDR1 SGHAT, CDR2 FQNNGV. The CDR3 has 15 residues. The ends lost 2 bases at V and 5 bases at J; junction bases unmatched: 4. V gene TRBV11-2 combines with J gene TRBJ2-2; 8 bases align to TRBD1. The receptor was isolated from a man aged 50 to 60 in good health. What was sequenced was blood. This CDR3 reads CASSLNTGGTGELFF. The DNA for the CDR3 is TGTGCCAGCAGCTTAAATACAGGGGGGACCGGGGAGCTGTTTTTT.